This paragraph covers one T cell receptor beta chain sequence. The data stem from a study of shared clonotypes between healthy human individuals. TCRdb keeps only in-frame clones here, not all; method: immunoSEQ multiplex PCR. The top ten hold about 1.7% of the sample, which has approximately 2,000,000 clones, roughly 95% seen once. Naivety among CD8 cells was defined by CD45RO negativity and positive CCR7 selection, thereby excluding terminally differentiated effector memory CD45RA+ cells. Trimming pared 0 bases from V and 4 bases from J, leaving 10 bases between. The length of the CDR3 is 15 residues. The germline V gene has CDR1 MGHDK and CDR2 SYGVNS.

The genes are TRBV25-1 and TRBJ2-1, with D perhaps matching TRBD2 (6 bases). The clonotype comes from a young man in good health. Some clones in this sample may be carry-over from other donors' samples. The sample consisted of naive CD8+ T cells from PBMCs. DNA of the CDR3: TGTGCCAGCAGTGAATACGGCCTAGCGTACAATGAGCAGTTCTTC. Protein product: CASSEYGLAYNEQFF.